Listed below are T cell receptor beta chains from one sample, sequenced in a study of blood T cell repertoires in COVID-19. The method was immunoSEQ multiplex PCR; TCRdb's version includes in-frame clones alone and lacks a portion of them. The repertoire holds more than 70,000 clones, roughly 80% seen once, with approximately 4.4% in the top ten. Sequencing was done on a sample of peripheral blood. The origin of the receptors is a woman aged 80 or older with active or convalescent COVID-19. CDR3s include the opening cysteine and the closing phenylalanine or tryptophan. D genes are given only for firm matches. Clone size is shown for a subset of rows, as once, few, many or a class of expanded clone.

CDR3,DNA,V,J,D,size
CASSHMRGTKAQYNEQFF,TGTGCCAGCAGCCACATGAGAGGCACCAAGGCCCAATACAATGAGCAGTTCTTC,TRBV7-9,TRBJ2-1,-,-
CASSFRDKQETQYF,TGTGCCAGCAGCTTCCGGGACAAACAAGAGACCCAGTACTTC,TRBV7-8,TRBJ2-5,-,-
CAISEWGGTNTEAFF,TGTGCCATCAGTGAGTGGGGGGGAACGAACACTGAAGCTTTCTTT,TRBV10-3,TRBJ1-1,-,-
CASTPSHGNTEAFF,TGTGCCAGCACCCCCTCGCACGGGAACACTGAAGCTTTCTTT,TRBV9,TRBJ1-1,-,-
CAWSRGLYGYTF,TGTGCCTGGAGTAGAGGACTCTATGGCTACACCTTC,TRBV30,TRBJ1-2,-,-
CATSDFTGTGYDNEQFF,TGTGCCACCAGTGATTTTACCGGGACAGGTTACGACAATGAGCAGTTCTTC,TRBV24-1,TRBJ2-1,TRBD1,once
CARSFEQGVFGEKLFF,TGTGCCAGAAGCTTCGAGCAAGGGGTCTTCGGTGAAAAACTGTTTTTT,TRBV5-3,TRBJ1-4,-,-
CAWSSGVGGYTF,TGTGCCTGGAGTTCAGGGGTGGGTGGCTACACCTTC,TRBV30,TRBJ1-2,-,-
CASRGQILSTDTQYF,TGTGCCAGCAGGGGACAGATATTGAGCACAGATACGCAGTATTTT,TRBV2,TRBJ2-3,TRBD1,-
CASSQDSAGGTDTQYF,TGCGCCAGCAGCCAAGATTCGGCGGGCGGCACAGATACGCAGTATTTT,TRBV4-3,TRBJ2-3,-,-
CASSLDSFPGELFF,TGTGCCAGCAGCCTGGACAGTTTCCCCGGGGAGCTGTTTTTT,TRBV5-5,TRBJ2-2,-,once
CASSLVGLGSGNTIYF,TGTGCCAGCAGCTTAGTTGGACTCGGCTCTGGAAACACCATATATTTT,TRBV7-8,TRBJ1-3,-,few
CASGFPAGTLRTSEAFF,TGTGCCAGCGGGTTTCCAGCCGGGACACTAAGGACTAGTGAAGCTTTCTTT,TRBV2,TRBJ1-1,-,-
CASSQDHRGNSPLHF,TGCGCCAGCAGCCAAGATCACAGGGGGAATTCACCCCTCCACTTT,TRBV4-3,TRBJ1-6,TRBD1,-